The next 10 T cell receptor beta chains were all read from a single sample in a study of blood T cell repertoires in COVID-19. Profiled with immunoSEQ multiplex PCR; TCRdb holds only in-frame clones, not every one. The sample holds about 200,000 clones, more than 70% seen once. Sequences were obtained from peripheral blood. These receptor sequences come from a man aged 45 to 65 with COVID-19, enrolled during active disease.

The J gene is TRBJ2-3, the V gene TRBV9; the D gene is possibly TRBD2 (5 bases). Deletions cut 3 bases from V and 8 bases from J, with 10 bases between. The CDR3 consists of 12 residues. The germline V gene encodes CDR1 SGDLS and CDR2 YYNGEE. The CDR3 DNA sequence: TGTGCCAGCAGCGGACCGGAGGCTACGCAGTATTTT. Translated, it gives CASSGPEATQYF.

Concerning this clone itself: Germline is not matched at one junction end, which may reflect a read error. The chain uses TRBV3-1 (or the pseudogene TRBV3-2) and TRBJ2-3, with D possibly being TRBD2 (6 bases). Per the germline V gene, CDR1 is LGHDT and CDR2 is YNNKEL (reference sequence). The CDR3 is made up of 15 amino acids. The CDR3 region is CASSQGRERTYTQYF. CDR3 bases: TGTGCCAGCAGCCAAGGGAGGGAGCGCACATATACGCAGTATTTT.

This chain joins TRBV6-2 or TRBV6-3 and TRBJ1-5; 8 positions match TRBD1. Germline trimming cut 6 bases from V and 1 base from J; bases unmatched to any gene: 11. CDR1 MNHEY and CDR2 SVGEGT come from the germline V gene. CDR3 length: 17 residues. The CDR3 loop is CASSRWGQDGSNQPQHF. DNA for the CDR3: TGTGCCAGCAGCCGATGGGGACAGGACGGCAGCAATCAGCCCCAGCATTTT.

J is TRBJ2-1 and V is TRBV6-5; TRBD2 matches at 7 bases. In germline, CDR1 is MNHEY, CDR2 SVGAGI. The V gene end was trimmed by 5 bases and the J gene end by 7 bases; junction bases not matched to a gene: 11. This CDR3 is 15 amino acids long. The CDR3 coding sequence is TGTGCCAGCAGTCGTAGCGGACTAGATCTTAATGAGCAGTTCTTC. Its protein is CASSRSGLDLNEQFF.

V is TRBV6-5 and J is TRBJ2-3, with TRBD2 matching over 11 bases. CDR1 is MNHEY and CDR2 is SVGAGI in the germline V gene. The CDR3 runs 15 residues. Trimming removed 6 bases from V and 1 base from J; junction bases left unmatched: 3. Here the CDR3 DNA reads TGTGCCAGCAGCCTACTAGCGGGGGGCACAGATACGCAGTATTTT. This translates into CASSLLAGGTDTQYF.

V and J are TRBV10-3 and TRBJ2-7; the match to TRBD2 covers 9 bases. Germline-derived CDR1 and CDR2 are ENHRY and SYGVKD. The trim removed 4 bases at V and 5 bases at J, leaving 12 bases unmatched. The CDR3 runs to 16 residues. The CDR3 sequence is CAISVPPAGGPDEQYF. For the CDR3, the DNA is TGTGCCATCAGTGTTCCACCCGCGGGGGGGCCTGACGAGCAGTACTTC.

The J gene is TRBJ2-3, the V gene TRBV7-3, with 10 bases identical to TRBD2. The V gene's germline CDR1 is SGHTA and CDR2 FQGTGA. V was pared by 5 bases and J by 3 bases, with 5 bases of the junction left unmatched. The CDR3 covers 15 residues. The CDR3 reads CASSQAGGQTDTQYF. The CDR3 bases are TGTGCCAGCAGCCAAGCGGGAGGGCAGACAGATACGCAGTATTTT.

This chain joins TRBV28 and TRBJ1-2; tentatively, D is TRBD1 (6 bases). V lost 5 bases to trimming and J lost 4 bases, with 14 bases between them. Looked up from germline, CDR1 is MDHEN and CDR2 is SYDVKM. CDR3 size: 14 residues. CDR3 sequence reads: CASSAQQGLYGYTF. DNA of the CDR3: TGTGCCAGCAGTGCCCAACAGGGCCTCTATGGCTACACCTTC.

CDR3 in DNA: TGCGCCAGCAGCCAAGAAGGGGACAGGGGCTTGGAGACCCAGTACTTC. Translating gives CASSQEGDRGLETQYF. This sequence joins TRBV4-1 and TRBJ2-5; the match to TRBD1 covers 10 bases. J gave up 5 bases and V 0 bases, and 6 bases lay outside the gene matches. CDR1 and CDR2 from the germline V gene are MGHRA and YSYEKL. This CDR3 region has 16 residues.

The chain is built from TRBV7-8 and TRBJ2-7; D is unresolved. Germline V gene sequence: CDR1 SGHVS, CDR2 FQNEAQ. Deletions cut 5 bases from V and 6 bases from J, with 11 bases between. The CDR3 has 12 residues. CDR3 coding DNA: TGTGCCAGCAGCCTCCGTGTCGGCGAGCAGTACTTC. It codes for CASSLRVGEQYF.